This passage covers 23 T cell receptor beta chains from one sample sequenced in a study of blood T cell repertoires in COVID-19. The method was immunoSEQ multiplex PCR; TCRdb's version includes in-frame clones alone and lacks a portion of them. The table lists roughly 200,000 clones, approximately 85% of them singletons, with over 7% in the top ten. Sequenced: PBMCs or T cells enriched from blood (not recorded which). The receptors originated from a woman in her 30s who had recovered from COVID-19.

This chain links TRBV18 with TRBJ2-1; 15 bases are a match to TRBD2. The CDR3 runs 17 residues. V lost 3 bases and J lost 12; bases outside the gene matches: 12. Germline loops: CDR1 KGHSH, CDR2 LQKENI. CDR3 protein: CASSPGLAGGSDFRQFF. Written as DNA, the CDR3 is TGTGCCAGCTCACCGGGACTAGCGGGAGGTAGCGATTTTCGGCAGTTCTTC.

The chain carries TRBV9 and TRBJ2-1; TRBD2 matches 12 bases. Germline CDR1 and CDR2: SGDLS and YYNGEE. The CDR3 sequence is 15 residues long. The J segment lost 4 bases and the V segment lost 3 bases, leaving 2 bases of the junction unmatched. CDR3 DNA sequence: TGTGCCAGCAGCGAGACTAGCGGGAGTTACAATGAGCAGTTCTTC. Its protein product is CASSETSGSYNEQFF.

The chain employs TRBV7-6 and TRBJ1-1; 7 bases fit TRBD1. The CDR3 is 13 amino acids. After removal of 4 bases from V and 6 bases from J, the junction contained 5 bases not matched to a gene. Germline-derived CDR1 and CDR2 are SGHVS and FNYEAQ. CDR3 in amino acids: CASSSQGTSEAFF. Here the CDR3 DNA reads TGTGCCAGCAGCTCACAGGGGACCTCTGAAGCTTTCTTT.

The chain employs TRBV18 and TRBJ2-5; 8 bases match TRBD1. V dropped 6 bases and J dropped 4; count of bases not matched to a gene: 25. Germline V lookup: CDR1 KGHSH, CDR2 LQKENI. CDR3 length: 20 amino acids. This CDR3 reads CASSPNSQTGARPAPETQYF. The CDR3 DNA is TGTGCCAGCTCGCCCAATTCACAGACAGGGGCGAGACCAGCTCCAGAGACCCAGTACTTC. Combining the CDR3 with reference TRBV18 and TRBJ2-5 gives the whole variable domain NAGVMQNPRHLVRRRGQEARLRCSPMKGHSHVYWYRQLPEEGLKFMVYLQKENIIDESGMPKERFSAEFPKEGPSILRIQQVVRGDSAAYFCASSPNSQTGARPAPETQYFGPGTRLLVL.

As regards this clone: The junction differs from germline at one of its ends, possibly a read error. This CDR3 reads CASSEAGQGLGYTF. In DNA form, the CDR3 reads TGTGCCAGCAGCGAAGCGGGACAGGGACTTGGCTACACCTTC. The chain combines TRBV2 with TRBJ1-2; 9 nucleotides match TRBD1. This CDR3 has 14 residues. The germline V gene encodes CDR1 SNHLY and CDR2 FYNNEI.

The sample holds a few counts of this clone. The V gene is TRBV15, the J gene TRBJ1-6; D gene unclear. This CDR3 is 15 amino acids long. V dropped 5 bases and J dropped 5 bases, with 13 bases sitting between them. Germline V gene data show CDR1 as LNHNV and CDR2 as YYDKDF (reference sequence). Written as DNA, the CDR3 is TGTGCCACCAGCGTCCTAACAGCAAATAATTCACCCCTCCACTTT. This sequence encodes CATSVLTANNSPLHF.

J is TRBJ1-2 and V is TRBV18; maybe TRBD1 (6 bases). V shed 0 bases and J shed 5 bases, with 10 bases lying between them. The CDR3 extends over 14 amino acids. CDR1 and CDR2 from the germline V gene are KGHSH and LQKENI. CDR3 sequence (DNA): TGTGCCAGCTCACCACCGCCAGGGGAATATGGCTACACCTTC. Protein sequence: CASSPPPGEYGYTF.

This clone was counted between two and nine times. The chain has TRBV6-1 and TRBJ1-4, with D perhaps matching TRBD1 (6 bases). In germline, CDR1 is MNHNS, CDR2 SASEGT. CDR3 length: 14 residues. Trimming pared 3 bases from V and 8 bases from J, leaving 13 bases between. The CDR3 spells CASSDGGRREKLFF. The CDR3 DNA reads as TGTGCCAGCAGTGACGGGGGGCGAAGGGAAAAACTGTTTTTT.

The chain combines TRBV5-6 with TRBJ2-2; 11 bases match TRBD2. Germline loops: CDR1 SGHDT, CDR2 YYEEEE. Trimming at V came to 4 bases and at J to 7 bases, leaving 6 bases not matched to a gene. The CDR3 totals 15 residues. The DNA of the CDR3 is TGTGCCAGCAGCCCACTAGCGGGAGATCACGGGGAGCTGTTTTTT. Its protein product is CASSPLAGDHGELFF. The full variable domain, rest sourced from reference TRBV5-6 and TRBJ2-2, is DAGVTQSPTHLIKTRGQQVTLRCSPKSGHDTVSWYQQALGQGPQFIFQYYEEEERQRGNFPDRFSGHQFPNYSSELNVNALLLGDSALYLCASSPLAGDHGELFFGEGSRLTVL.

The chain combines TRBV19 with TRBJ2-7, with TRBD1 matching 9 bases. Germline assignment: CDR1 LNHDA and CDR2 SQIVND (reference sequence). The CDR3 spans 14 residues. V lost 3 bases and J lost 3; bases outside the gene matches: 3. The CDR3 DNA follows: TGTGCCAGTAGTATGGGACAGGGATTCTACGAGCAGTACTTC. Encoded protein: CASSMGQGFYEQYF.

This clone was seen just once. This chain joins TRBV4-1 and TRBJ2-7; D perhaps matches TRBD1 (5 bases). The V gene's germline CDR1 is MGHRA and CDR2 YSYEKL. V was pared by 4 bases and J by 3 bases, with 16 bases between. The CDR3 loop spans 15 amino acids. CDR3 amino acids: CASSPEGDYRYEQYF. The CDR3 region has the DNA TGCGCCAGCAGCCCCGAAGGGGATTATCGCTACGAGCAGTACTTC.

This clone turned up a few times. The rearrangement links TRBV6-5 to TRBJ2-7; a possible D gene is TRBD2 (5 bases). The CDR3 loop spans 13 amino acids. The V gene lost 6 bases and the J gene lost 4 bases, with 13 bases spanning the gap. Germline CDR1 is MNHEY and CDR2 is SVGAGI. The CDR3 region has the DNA TGTGCCAGCAGCATACTAGGGCGATACGAGCAGTACTTC. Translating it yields CASSILGRYEQYF.

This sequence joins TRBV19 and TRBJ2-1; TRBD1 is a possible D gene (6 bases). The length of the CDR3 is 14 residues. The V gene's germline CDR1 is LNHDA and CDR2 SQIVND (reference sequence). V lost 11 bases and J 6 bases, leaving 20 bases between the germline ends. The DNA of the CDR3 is TGTGCCTCCAATAACAGGGCTCCGGGCAATGAGCAGTTCTTC. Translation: CASNNRAPGNEQFF. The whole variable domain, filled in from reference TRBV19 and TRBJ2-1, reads DGGITQSPKYLFRKEGQNVTLSCEQNLNHDAMYWYRQDPGQGLRLIYYSQIVNDFQKGDIAEGYSVSREKKESFPLTVTSAQKNPTAFYLCASNNRAPGNEQFFGPGTRLTVL.

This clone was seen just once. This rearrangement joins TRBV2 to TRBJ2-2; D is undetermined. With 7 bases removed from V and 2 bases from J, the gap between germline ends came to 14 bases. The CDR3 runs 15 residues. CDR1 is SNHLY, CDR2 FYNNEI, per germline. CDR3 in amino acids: CASIDLNYNTGELFF. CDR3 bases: TGTGCCAGCATCGACCTAAACTATAACACCGGGGAGCTGTTTTTT.

CDR3 sequence: CASSEQGAFISGNTIYF. The CDR3 DNA is TGTGCCAGCAGTGAGCAGGGGGCCTTCATCTCTGGAAACACCATATATTTT. The gene calls are TRBV5-4 and TRBJ1-3; TRBD1 aligns across 8 bases. The CDR3 has 17 residues. Looked up from germline, CDR1 is SGHNT and CDR2 is YYREEE (reference sequence). J lost 0 bases, V lost 5 bases, and 10 bases had no gene match.

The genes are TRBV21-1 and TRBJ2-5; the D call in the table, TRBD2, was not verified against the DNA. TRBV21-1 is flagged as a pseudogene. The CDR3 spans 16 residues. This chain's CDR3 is CASSKMQAGEKETQYF. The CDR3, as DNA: TGTGCCAGCAGCAAAATGCAAGCGGGAGAGAAAGAGACCCAGTACTTC.

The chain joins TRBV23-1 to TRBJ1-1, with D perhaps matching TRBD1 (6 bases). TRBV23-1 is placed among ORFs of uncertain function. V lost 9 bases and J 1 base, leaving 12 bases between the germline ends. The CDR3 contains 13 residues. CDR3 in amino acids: CARKGQTNTEAFF. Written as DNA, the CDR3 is TGCGCCAGGAAGGGACAAACGAACACTGAAGCTTTCTTT.

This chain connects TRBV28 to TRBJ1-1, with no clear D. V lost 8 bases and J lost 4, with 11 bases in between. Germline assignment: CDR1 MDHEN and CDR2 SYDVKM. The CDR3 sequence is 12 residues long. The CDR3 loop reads CASLTGGTEAFF. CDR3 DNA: TGTGCCAGCCTCACCGGCGGCACTGAAGCTTTCTTT.

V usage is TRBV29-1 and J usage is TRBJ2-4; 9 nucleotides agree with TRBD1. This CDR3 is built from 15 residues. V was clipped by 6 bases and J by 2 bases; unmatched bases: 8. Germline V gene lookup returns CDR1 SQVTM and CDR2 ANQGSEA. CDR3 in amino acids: CSVSQGAGSKNIQYF. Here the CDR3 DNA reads TGCAGCGTCTCACAGGGGGCTGGCTCCAAAAACATTCAGTACTTC.

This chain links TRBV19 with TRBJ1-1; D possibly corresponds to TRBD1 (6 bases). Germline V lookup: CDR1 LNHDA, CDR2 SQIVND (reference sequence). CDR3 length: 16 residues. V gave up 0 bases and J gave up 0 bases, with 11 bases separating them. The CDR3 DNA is TGTGCCAGTAGTATAGATCCCGACAGGCTGAACACTGAAGCTTTCTTT. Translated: CASSIDPDRLNTEAFF.

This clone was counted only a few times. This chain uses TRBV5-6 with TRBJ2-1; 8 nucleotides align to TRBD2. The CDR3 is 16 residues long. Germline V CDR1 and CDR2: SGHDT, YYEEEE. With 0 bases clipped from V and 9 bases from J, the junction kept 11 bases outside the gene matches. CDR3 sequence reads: CASSLGGGLEVGEQFF. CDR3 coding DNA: TGTGCCAGCAGCTTGGGTGGGGGACTAGAGGTTGGTGAGCAGTTCTTC.

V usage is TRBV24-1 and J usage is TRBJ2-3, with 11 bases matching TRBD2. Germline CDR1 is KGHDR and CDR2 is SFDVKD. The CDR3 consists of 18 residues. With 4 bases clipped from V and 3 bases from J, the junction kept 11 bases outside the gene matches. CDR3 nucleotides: TGTGCCACCAGTGACCGCACGATTCTAGCGGGAGGAACAGATACGCAGTATTTT. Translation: CATSDRTILAGGTDTQYF.

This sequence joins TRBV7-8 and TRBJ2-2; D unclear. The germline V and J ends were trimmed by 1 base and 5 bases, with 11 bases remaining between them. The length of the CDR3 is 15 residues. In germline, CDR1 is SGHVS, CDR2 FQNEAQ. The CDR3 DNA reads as TGTGCCAGCAGCTTAGTATCTACGGTAACCGGGGAGCTGTTTTTT. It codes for CASSLVSTVTGELFF.